Each of the 4 T cell receptor beta chains below was sequenced from the same sample in a study of blood T cell repertoires in COVID-19. Using immunoSEQ multiplex PCR, the repertoire was profiled, and TCRdb retains in-frame clones only, with some absent. The repertoire consists of some 300,000 clones, with roughly 86% occurring once and the leading ten covering around 1%. The sample consisted of PBMCs or T cells enriched from blood (not recorded which). The receptor source for this set is a woman in her twenties or thirties who had recovered from COVID-19.

The V and J genes are TRBV7-9 and TRBJ2-3; D perhaps matches TRBD2 (5 bases). Germline assignment: CDR1 SEHNR and CDR2 FQNEAQ (reference sequence). Trimming cost V 5 bases and J 4 bases, with 13 bases left between them. The CDR3 consists of 14 residues. The CDR3 region is CASSPDPGADTQYF. The CDR3 nucleotides read TGTGCCAGCAGCCCAGACCCCGGGGCAGATACGCAGTATTTT.

The rearrangement joins TRBV6-1 to TRBJ2-7, with 14 bases lining up with TRBD2. The CDR3 runs to 19 residues. Unmatched junction bases numbered 20, after V lost 2 bases and J lost 11 bases. Germline values: CDR1 MNHNS, CDR2 SASEGT. CDR3 in amino acids: CASSEKGTGVSGTSGGKYF. As DNA, the CDR3 is TGTGCCAGCAGTGAAAAAGGGACAGGTGTATCCGGGACTAGCGGGGGAAAGTACTTC.

V and J are TRBV7-2 and TRBJ2-7; no reliable D call. The CDR3 totals 12 residues. Germline V gives CDR1 SGHTA, CDR2 FQGNSA. Trimming cost V 3 bases and J 4 bases, with 7 bases left between them. The CDR3 spells CASSFPVYEQYF. The CDR3 region has the DNA TGTGCCAGCAGCTTCCCGGTGTACGAGCAGTACTTC.

The CDR3 is CASSPGLAQETQYF. In nucleotides, the CDR3 is TGTGCCAGCAGTCCCGGACTGGCACAAGAGACCCAGTACTTC. This rearrangement joins TRBV27 to TRBJ2-5; TRBD2 is a possible D gene (5 bases). The V end was cut by 5 bases, the J end by 2 bases, with 12 bases between. The CDR3 has 14 residues. Germline V gene lookup returns CDR1 MNHEY and CDR2 SMNVEV (reference sequence).